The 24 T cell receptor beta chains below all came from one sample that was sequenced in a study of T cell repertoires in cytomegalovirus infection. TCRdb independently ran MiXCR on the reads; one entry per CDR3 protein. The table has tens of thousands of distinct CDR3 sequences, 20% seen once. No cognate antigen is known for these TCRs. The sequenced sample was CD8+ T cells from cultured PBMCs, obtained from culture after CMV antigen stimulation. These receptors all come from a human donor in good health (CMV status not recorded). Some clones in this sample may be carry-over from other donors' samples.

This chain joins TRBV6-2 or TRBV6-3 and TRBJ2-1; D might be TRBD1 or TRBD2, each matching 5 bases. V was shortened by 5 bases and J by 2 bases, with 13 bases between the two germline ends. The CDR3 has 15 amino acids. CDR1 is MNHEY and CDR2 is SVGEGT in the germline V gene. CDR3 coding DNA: TGTGCCAGCAGTCTCCGGGACGCCACCTACAATGAGCAGTTCTTC. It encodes CASSLRDATYNEQFF.

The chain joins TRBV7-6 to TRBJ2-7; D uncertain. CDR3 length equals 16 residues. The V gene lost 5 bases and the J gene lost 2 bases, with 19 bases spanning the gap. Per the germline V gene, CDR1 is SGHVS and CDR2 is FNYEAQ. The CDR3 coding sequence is TGTGCCAGCAGCAGAGCCCTGGGTGGTAGAACCTACGAGCAGTACTTC. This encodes CASSRALGGRTYEQYF.

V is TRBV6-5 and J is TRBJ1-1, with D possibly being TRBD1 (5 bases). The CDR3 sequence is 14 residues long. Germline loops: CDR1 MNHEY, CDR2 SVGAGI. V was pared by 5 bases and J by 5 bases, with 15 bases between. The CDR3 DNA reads TGTGCCAGCAGTATCTCGGACATTCGGACTGAAGCTTTCTTT. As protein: CASSISDIRTEAFF.

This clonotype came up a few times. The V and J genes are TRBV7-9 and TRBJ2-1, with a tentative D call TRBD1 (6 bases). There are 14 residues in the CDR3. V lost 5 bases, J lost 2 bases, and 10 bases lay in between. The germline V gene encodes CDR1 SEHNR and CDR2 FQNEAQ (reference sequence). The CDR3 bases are TGTGCCAGCAGCCCCCGGGACACCTACAATGAGCAGTTCTTC. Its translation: CASSPRDTYNEQFF.

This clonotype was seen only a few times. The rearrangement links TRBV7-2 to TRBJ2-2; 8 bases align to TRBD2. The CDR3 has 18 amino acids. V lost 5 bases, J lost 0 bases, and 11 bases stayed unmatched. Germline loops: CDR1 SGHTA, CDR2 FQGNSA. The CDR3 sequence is CASSARSSGTTNTGELFF. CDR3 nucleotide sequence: TGTGCCAGCAGCGCACGCAGTAGCGGGACTACGAACACCGGGGAGCTGTTTTTT.

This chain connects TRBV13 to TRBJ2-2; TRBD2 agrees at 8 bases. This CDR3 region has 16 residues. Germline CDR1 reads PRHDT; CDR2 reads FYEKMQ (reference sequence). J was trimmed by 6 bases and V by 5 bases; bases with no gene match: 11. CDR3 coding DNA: TGTGCCAGCAGCCCCACCCTAGCGGGTTCTCCCGGGGAGCTGTTTTTT. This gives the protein CASSPTLAGSPGELFF.

The CDR3 coding sequence is TGTGCCAGCAGCACCCGACAGCAGAACACTGAAGCTTTCTTT. It translates to CASSTRQQNTEAFF. The rearrangement links TRBV7-9 to TRBJ1-1; TRBD1 might be the D (5 bases). The V end lost 5 bases, the J end lost 1 base, and 11 bases lay between the germline ends. Looked up from germline, CDR1 is SEHNR and CDR2 is FQNEAQ (reference sequence). This CDR3 is built from 14 residues.

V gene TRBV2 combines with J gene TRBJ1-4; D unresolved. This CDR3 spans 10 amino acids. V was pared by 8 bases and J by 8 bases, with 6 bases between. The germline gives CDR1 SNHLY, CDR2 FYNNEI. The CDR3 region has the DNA TGTGCCAGCCGATGGGAAAAACTGTTTTTT. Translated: CASRWEKLFF.

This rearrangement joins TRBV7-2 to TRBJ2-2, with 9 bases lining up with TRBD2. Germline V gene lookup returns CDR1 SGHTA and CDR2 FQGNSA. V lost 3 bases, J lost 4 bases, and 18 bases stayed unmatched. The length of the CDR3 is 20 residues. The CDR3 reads CASSLETSGLTRRGTGELFF. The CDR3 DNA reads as TGTGCCAGCAGCTTGGAGACTAGCGGATTGACCCGGCGAGGCACCGGGGAGCTGTTTTTT.

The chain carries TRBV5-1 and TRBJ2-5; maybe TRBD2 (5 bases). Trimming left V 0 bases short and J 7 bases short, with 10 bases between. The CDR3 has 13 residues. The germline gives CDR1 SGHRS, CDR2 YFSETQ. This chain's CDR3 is CASSLVPAGTQYF. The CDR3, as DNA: TGCGCCAGCAGCTTGGTTCCGGCGGGGACCCAGTACTTC.

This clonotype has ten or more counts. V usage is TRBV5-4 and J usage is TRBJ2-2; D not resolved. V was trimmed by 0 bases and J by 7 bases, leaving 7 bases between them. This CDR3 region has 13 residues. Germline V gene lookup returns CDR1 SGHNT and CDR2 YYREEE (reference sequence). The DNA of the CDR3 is TGTGCCAGCAGCTTGGGGGGTGTCGGGGAGCTGTTTTTT. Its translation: CASSLGGVGELFF. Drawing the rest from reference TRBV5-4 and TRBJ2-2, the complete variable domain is ETGVTQSPTHLIKTRGQQVTLRCSSQSGHNTVSWYQQALGQGPQFIFQYYREEENGRGNFPPRFSGLQFPNYSSELNVNALELDDSALYLCASSLGGVGELFFGEGSRLTVL.

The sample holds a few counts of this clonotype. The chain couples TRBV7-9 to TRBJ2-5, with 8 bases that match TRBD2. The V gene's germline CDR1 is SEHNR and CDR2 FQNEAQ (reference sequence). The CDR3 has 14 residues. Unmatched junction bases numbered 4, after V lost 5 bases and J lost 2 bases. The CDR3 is CASSPSGRQETQYF. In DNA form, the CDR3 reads TGTGCCAGCAGCCCTAGCGGGCGTCAAGAGACCCAGTACTTC.

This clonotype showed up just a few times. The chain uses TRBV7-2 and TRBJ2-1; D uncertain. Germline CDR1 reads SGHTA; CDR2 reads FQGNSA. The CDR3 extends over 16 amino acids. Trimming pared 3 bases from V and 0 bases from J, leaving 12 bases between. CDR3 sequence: CASSFLSQSSYNEQFF. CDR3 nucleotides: TGTGCCAGCAGCTTCCTATCCCAAAGCTCCTACAATGAGCAGTTCTTC.

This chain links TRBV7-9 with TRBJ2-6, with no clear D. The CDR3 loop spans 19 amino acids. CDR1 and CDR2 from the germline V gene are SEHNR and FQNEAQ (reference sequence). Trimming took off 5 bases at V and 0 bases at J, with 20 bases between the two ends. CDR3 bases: TGTGCCAGCAGCACAAGGACGACGACCCTCTCCTCTGGGGCCAACGTCCTGACTTTC. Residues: CASSTRTTTLSSGANVLTF.

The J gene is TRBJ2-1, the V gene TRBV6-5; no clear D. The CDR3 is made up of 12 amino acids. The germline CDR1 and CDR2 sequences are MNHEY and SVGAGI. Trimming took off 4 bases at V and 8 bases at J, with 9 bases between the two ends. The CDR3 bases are TGTGCCAGCAGTTCACTCCCCGATGAGCAGTTCTTC. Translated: CASSSLPDEQFF.

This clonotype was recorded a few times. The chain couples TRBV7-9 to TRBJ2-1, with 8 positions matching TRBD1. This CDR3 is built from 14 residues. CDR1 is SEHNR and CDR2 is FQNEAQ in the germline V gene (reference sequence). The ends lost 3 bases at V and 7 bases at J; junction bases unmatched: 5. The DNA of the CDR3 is TGTGCCAGCAGCTTTCAGGGGGCGAGTAATGAGCAGTTCTTC. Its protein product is CASSFQGASNEQFF.

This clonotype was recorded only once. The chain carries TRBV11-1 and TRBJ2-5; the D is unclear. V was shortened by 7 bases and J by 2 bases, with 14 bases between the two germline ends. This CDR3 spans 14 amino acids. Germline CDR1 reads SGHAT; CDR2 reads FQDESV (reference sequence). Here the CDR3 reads CASTMGNEQETQYF. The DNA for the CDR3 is TGTGCCAGCACCATGGGGAATGAGCAAGAGACCCAGTACTTC.

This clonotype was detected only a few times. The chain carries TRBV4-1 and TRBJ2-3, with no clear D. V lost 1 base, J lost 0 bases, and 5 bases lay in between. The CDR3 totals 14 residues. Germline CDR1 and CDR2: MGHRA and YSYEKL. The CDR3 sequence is CASSQGASTDTQYF. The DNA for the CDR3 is TGCGCCAGCAGCCAAGGGGCTAGCACAGATACGCAGTATTTT.

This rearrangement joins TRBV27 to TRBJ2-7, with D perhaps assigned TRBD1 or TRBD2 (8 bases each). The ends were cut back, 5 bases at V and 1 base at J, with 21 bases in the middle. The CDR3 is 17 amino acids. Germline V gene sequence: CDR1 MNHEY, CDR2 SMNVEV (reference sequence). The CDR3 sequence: CASSRSPGGTGSYEQYF. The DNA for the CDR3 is TGTGCCAGCAGTCGAAGTCCGGGGGGGACAGGTTCCTACGAGCAGTACTTC.

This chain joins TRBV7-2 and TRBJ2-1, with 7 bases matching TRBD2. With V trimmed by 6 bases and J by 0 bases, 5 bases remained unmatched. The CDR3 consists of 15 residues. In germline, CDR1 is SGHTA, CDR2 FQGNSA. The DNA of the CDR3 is TGTGCCAGCAGTACCGGGACTACCTCCTACAATGAGCAGTTCTTC. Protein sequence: CASSTGTTSYNEQFF.

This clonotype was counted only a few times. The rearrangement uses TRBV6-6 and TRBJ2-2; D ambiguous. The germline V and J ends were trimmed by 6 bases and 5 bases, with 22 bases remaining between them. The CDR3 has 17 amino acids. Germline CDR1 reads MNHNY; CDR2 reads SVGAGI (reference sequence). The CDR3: CASSPGRATALTGELFF. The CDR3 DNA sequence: TGTGCCAGCAGCCCCGGGCGTGCCACAGCGCTAACCGGGGAGCTGTTTTTT.

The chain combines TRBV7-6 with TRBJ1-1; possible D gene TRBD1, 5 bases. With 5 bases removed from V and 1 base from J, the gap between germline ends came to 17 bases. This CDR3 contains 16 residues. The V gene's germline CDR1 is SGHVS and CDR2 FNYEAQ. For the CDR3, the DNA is TGTGCCAGCAGCCCTACCAAGAGGGGAGGGAACACTGAAGCTTTCTTT. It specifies CASSPTKRGGNTEAFF. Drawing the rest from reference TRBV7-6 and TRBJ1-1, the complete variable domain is GAGVSQSPRYKVTKRGQDVALRCDPISGHVSLYWYRQALGQGPEFLTYFNYEAQQDKSGLPNDRFSAERPEGSISTLTIQRTEQRDSAMYRCASSPTKRGGNTEAFFGQGTRLTVV.

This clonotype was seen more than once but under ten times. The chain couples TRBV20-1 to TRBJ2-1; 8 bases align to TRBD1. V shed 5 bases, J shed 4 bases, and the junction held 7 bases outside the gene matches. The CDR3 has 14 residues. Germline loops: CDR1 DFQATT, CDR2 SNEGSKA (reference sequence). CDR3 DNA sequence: TGCAGTGCTGATGGGACAGGTCGATACAATGAGCAGTTCTTC. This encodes CSADGTGRYNEQFF.

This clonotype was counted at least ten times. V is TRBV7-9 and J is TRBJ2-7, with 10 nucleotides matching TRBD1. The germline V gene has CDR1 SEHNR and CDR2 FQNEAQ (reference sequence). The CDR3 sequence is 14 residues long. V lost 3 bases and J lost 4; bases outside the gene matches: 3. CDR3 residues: CASSLPGQGYEQYF. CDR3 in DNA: TGTGCCAGCAGCTTGCCGGGACAGGGGTACGAGCAGTACTTC.